This T cell receptor beta chain was identified during a study of OX40 agonist ivuxolimab in advanced cancers. Germline CDR1 reads SGHNT; CDR2 reads YYREEE (reference sequence). Trimming removed 5 bases from V and 1 base from J; junction bases left unmatched: 8. The CDR3 has 15 residues. Sequencing was performed with immunoSEQ multiplex PCR; in TCRdb, only in-frame clones are kept and a portion is missing. The profile covers tens of thousands of clones, with 89% appearing a single time and around 0.3% taken by the ten largest. The chain carries TRBV5-4 and TRBJ1-1; 7 bases are a match to TRBD1. This clonotype originated in an adult with an advanced solid tumor such as melanoma, head and neck, liver or kidney cancer. The sample here was CD4+ or CD8+ T cells sorted from blood, taken in a trial of the OX40 agonist ivuxolimab. In nucleotides, the CDR3 is TGTGCCAGCAGTAGACAGGGTCGGGGGAACACTGAAGCTTTCTTT. Its translation is CASSRQGRGNTEAFF.